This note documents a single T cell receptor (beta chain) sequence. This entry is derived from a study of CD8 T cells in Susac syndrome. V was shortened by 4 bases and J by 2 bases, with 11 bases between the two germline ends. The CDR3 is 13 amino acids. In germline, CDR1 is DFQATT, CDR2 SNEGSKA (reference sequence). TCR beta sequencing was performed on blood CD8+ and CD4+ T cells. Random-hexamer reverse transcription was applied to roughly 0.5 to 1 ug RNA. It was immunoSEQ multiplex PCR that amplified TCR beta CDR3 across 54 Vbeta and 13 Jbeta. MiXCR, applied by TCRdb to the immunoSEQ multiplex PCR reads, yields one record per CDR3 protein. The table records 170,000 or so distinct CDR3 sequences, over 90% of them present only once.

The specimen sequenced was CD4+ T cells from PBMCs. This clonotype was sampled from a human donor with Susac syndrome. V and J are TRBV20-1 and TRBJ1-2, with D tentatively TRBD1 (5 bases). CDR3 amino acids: CSAKWGGNYGYTF. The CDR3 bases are TGCAGTGCTAAGTGGGGGGGGAACTATGGCTACACCTTC.